Listed here is a single TCR beta chain. Sequencing used immunoSEQ multiplex PCR; TCRdb keeps in-frame clones, though not all of them. The table records 150,000 to 180,000 clones, 90% of them present only once. The data stem from a study of T cell responses to AZD1222 COVID-19 vaccine. Germline V gives CDR1 SGHVS, CDR2 FQNEAQ. The V end lost 4 bases, the J end lost 5 bases, and 23 bases lay between the germline ends. This CDR3 region has 17 residues. The TCR sequence derives from an adult in good health. Sequencing used peripheral blood, obtained on day 0 of AZD1222 vaccination. The V and J genes are TRBV7-8 and TRBJ1-1; D is possibly TRBD1 (5 bases). As DNA, the CDR3 is TGTGCCAGCAGCTACTTCCAGGACACCCCCGGCGTGACTGAAGCTTTCTTT. Encoded protein: CASSYFQDTPGVTEAFF.